The next 2 T cell receptor beta chains were all read from a single sample in a study of shared clonotypes between healthy human individuals. Generated by immunoSEQ multiplex PCR, the TCRdb table keeps only in-frame clones and is missing some. The table lists approximately 620,000 clones, almost 97% of them singletons. Sequences were obtained from naive CD4+ T cells sorted from blood. Subset of the sample: CD45RA+ positively selected. Receptor source: a woman aged 30 to 39 in good health.

The rearrangement joins TRBV5-1 to TRBJ2-5; 7 bases are shared with TRBD1. CDR1 and CDR2 from the germline V gene are SGHRS and YFSETQ. With V trimmed by 2 bases and J by 5 bases, 12 bases remained unmatched. The CDR3 runs to 16 residues. Written as DNA, the CDR3 is TGCGCCAGCAGCTTATATATAAGGGGGCGCAGGGAGACCCAGTACTTC. This sequence encodes CASSLYIRGRRETQYF.

The chain employs TRBV19 and TRBJ2-3; D remains ambiguous. V was cut by 7 bases and J by 4 bases, with 9 bases left in between. Looked up from germline, CDR1 is LNHDA and CDR2 is SQIVND (reference sequence). The CDR3 covers 12 residues. CDR3 sequence (DNA): TGTGCCAGTAAAGAAGGCCCAGATACGCAGTATTTT. Translating it yields CASKEGPDTQYF.